A single sample gave rise to the 31 T cell receptor beta chains below, sequenced in a study of cytomegalovirus exposure and HLA in healthy donors. The PCR ran on 60 Vbeta and 13 Jbeta primers. TCRdb's copy holds only in-frame clones and misses some; the assay was immunoSEQ multiplex PCR. The repertoire holds roughly 150,000 clones, with around four fifths as singletons. The source material was PBMCs. These receptors were collected from a boy aged 2 to 10 in good health and CMV-seronegative.

The V call is TRBV7-9, the J call TRBJ2-6; no definite D call. This CDR3 is 14 amino acids long. The V and J ends lost 4 bases and 1 base respectively, with 5 bases between them. The V gene's germline CDR1 is SEHNR and CDR2 FQNEAQ (reference sequence). CDR3 bases: TGTGCCAGCAGCTCTTCGTCTGGGGCCAACGTCCTGACTTTC. As protein: CASSSSSGANVLTF.

This CDR3 is CASSLVRWELAGDKDTQYF. DNA of the CDR3: TGTGCCAGCAGCTTGGTACGTTGGGAACTAGCGGGGGATAAGGATACGCAGTATTTT. The chain combines TRBV5-6 with TRBJ2-3; 11 bases match TRBD2. The junction had 15 bases not matched to a gene; V was cut back by 0 bases and J by 6 bases. The length of the CDR3 is 19 residues. Looked up from germline, CDR1 is SGHDT and CDR2 is YYEEEE.

This sequence joins TRBV6-1 and TRBJ2-7; no clear D. The CDR3 has 15 amino acids. Germline assignment: CDR1 MNHNS and CDR2 SASEGT. V lost 1 base and J 4 bases, leaving 14 bases between the germline ends. CDR3 sequence (DNA): TGTGCCAGCAGTGAAGGGGCCGGCCCCCGTTACGAGCAGTACTTC. Protein: CASSEGAGPRYEQYF.

The V gene is TRBV7-6, the J gene TRBJ2-3; D perhaps matches TRBD2 (5 bases). V lost 5 bases and J 4 bases, leaving 13 bases between the germline ends. The CDR3 loop spans 14 amino acids. Per germline, CDR1 SGHVS and CDR2 FNYEAQ. The CDR3 is CASSPTLGADTQYF. CDR3 nucleotides: TGTGCCAGCAGCCCCACACTAGGCGCAGATACGCAGTATTTT.

This clone was detected only a few times. V usage is TRBV5-1 and J usage is TRBJ2-2; TRBD2 aligns across 8 bases. Germline CDR1 and CDR2: SGHRS and YFSETQ. The CDR3 sequence is 15 residues long. Losses at the gene ends were 4 bases for V and 1 base for J; bases not matched to a gene: 3. The CDR3 sequence: CASSVTSGNTGELFF. Written as DNA, the CDR3 is TGCGCCAGCAGCGTAACTAGCGGGAACACCGGGGAGCTGTTTTTT. The variable domain in full, with the rest retrieved from reference TRBV5-1 and TRBJ2-2, is KAGVTQTPRYLIKTRGQQVTLSCSPISGHRSVSWYQQTPGQGLQFLFEYFSETQRNKGNFPGRFSGRQFSNSRSEMNVSTLELGDSALYLCASSVTSGNTGELFFGEGSRLTVL.

The chain couples TRBV29-1 to TRBJ1-2, with a possible D match to TRBD1 (5 bases). The CDR3 contains 16 residues. V lost 6 bases and J 0 bases, leaving 20 bases between the germline ends. The germline V gene has CDR1 SQVTM and CDR2 ANQGSEA. The CDR3 DNA reads TGCAGCGTCCTTCGCCTCGAGGGGAGGTCTAACTATGGCTACACCTTC. Its translation: CSVLRLEGRSNYGYTF. Filled out from reference TRBV29-1 and TRBJ1-2, the complete variable domain reads SAVISQKPSRDICQRGTSLTIQCQVDSQVTMMFWYRQQPGQSLTLIATANQGSEATYESGFVIDKFPISRPNLTFSTLTVSNMSPEDSSIYLCSVLRLEGRSNYGYTFGSGTRLTVV.

V and J are TRBV7-2 and TRBJ2-7; D perhaps matches TRBD1 (6 bases). V shed 1 base and J shed 3 bases, with 10 bases lying between them. There are 14 residues in the CDR3. Germline V CDR1 and CDR2: SGHTA, FQGNSA. CDR3 nucleotides: TGTGCCAGCAGCTTAGACGGCAGGGGCTACGAGCAGTACTTC. It translates to CASSLDGRGYEQYF. Combining the CDR3 with reference TRBV7-2 and TRBJ2-7 gives the whole variable domain GAGVSQSPSNKVTEKGKDVELRCDPISGHTALYWYRQSLGQGLEFLIYFQGNSAPDKSGLPSDRFSAERTGGSVSTLTIQRTQQEDSAVYLCASSLDGRGYEQYFGPGTRLTVT.

V and J are TRBV2 and TRBJ2-1; tentative D call: TRBD1 (6 bases). Germline values: CDR1 SNHLY, CDR2 FYNNEI. V was cut by 7 bases and J by 4 bases, with 20 bases left in between. This CDR3 spans 16 amino acids. CDR3 sequence reads: CASNELALGTYNEQFF. The CDR3, as DNA: TGTGCCAGCAACGAACTCGCGTTGGGGACATACAATGAGCAGTTCTTC.

The chain carries TRBV4-3 and TRBJ1-1; the match to TRBD1 covers 8 bases. The CDR3 extends over 15 amino acids. The V gene end was trimmed by 4 bases and the J gene end by 4 bases; junction bases not matched to a gene: 8. Germline-derived CDR1 and CDR2 are LGHNA and YSLEER. In DNA, the CDR3 is TGCGCCAGCAGCCGAGAGGACAGGGAGGGCACTGAAGCTTTCTTT. This translates into CASSREDREGTEAFF.

The rearrangement joins TRBV9 to TRBJ1-2; the D gene is possibly TRBD1 (5 bases). This CDR3 region has 15 residues. Germline V gives CDR1 SGDLS, CDR2 YYNGEE. Trimming cost V 7 bases and J 0 bases, with 16 bases left between them. The CDR3 region has the DNA TGTGCCAGCGCCCCGGAGGGGAGGCCTAACTATGGCTACACCTTC. Its protein product is CASAPEGRPNYGYTF.

This clone has a handful of counts. This chain links TRBV7-9 with TRBJ2-1; 7 bases are shared with TRBD2. The CDR3 totals 15 residues. The V segment lost 5 bases and the J segment 0 bases; nucleotides outside the gene matches: 4. CDR1 is SEHNR, CDR2 FQNEAQ, per germline (reference sequence). The CDR3 sequence: CASSATSASYNEQFF. The CDR3 DNA reads TGTGCCAGCAGCGCTACTAGCGCCTCCTACAATGAGCAGTTCTTC.

Only a few counts were recorded for this clone. The chain is built from TRBV4-3 and TRBJ1-2; tentative D call: TRBD1 (5 bases). V was cut by 0 bases and J by 7 bases, with 12 bases left in between. The CDR3 totals 14 residues. Germline V gives CDR1 LGHNA, CDR2 YSLEER. The CDR3 loop reads CASSQDQGSVGYTF. In DNA, the CDR3 is TGCGCCAGCAGCCAAGATCAGGGATCGGTTGGCTACACCTTC.

J is TRBJ2-5 and V is TRBV27; the match to TRBD2 covers 7 bases. Germline V gives CDR1 MNHEY, CDR2 SMNVEV (reference sequence). J lost 4 bases, V lost 4 bases, and 12 bases had no gene match. CDR3 length: 16 amino acids. DNA for the CDR3: TGTGCCAGCAGTTCCATCCCTCGGGGAGGGCGAGAGACCCAGTACTTC. Its translation is CASSSIPRGGRETQYF.

V and J are TRBV5-4 and TRBJ1-2; tentatively, D is TRBD1 (5 bases). With 4 bases removed from V and 4 bases from J, the gap between germline ends came to 26 bases. Germline CDR1 and CDR2: SGHNT and YYREEE (reference sequence). CDR3 length: 18 residues. In DNA, the CDR3 is TGTGCCAGCAGCCCCCCGACCTCGACAGTCCTGAAGTTCTATGGCTACACCTTC. It specifies CASSPPTSTVLKFYGYTF.

The chain has TRBV2 and TRBJ1-5; D gene unclear. The CDR3 consists of 13 residues. The ends were cut back, 4 bases at V and 0 bases at J, with 4 bases in the middle. In germline, CDR1 is SNHLY, CDR2 FYNNEI. CDR3 protein: CASSGYSNQPQHF. In DNA form, the CDR3 reads TGTGCCAGCAGTGGTTATAGCAATCAGCCCCAGCATTTT.

The J gene is TRBJ1-1, the V gene TRBV7-6; no definite D call. The V end was cut by 5 bases, the J end by 0 bases, with 13 bases between. Germline V gives CDR1 SGHVS, CDR2 FNYEAQ. There are 15 residues in the CDR3. The CDR3 reads CASSPPYGVNTEAFF. The CDR3 nucleotides are TGTGCCAGCAGCCCCCCTTATGGAGTGAACACTGAAGCTTTCTTT.

The gene calls are TRBV6-5 and TRBJ1-5; 9 bases are shared with TRBD1. The germline gives CDR1 MNHEY, CDR2 SVGAGI. CDR3 length: 15 residues. V shed 6 bases and J 6 bases; nucleotides not matched to a gene: 9. CDR3 DNA: TGTGCCAGCAGCCCTACAGGGGGCGCCGGTCAGCCCCAGCATTTT. Translated, it gives CASSPTGGAGQPQHF.

This clone was found a few times. The V call is TRBV14, the J call TRBJ2-5, with D maybe TRBD2 (6 bases). CDR3 size: 14 residues. Germline V gene sequence: CDR1 SGHDN, CDR2 FVKESK. V was shortened by 5 bases and J by 2 bases, with 12 bases between the two germline ends. For the CDR3, the DNA is TGTGCCAGCAGCGGGGGGACGGTACAAGAGACCCAGTACTTC. It yields the protein CASSGGTVQETQYF.

The chain has TRBV19 and TRBJ1-1; D not certain. Deletions cut 2 bases from V and 12 bases from J, with 10 bases between. CDR3 length equals 11 residues. In germline, CDR1 is LNHDA, CDR2 SQIVND (reference sequence). CDR3 coding DNA: TGTGCCAGTAGTATATCAGCGGGGACTTTCTTT. Encoded protein: CASSISAGTFF.

CDR3 DNA sequence: TGTGCCAGTAGTTATCGGGGATCGGGGAATCAGCCCCAGCATTTT. Its protein is CASSYRGSGNQPQHF. The V gene is TRBV19, the J gene TRBJ1-5; the D is unclear. Between the trimmed V and J ends, which lost 5 bases and 4 bases, there was a span of 15 bases. Per germline, CDR1 LNHDA and CDR2 SQIVND (reference sequence). This CDR3 has 15 residues.

J is TRBJ2-7 and V is TRBV27, with 11 bases fitting TRBD2. After removal of 6 bases from V and 4 bases from J, the junction contained 5 bases not matched to a gene. The CDR3 covers 14 residues. Germline CDR1 MNHEY, CDR2 SMNVEV (reference sequence). The CDR3 nucleotides read TGTGCCAGCAGCCTCCTAGCGGGAGGATACGAGCAGTACTTC. Protein sequence: CASSLLAGGYEQYF.

V and J are TRBV30 and TRBJ2-6; weak D call: TRBD1 (6 bases). There are 19 residues in the CDR3. Germline V gives CDR1 GTSNPN, CDR2 SVGIG (reference sequence). The V end was cut by 0 bases, the J end by 0 bases, with 18 bases between. CDR3 protein: CAWSVWGQSTNSGANVLTF. CDR3 DNA sequence: TGTGCCTGGAGTGTATGGGGACAAAGTACAAACTCTGGGGCCAACGTCCTGACTTTC.

The chain couples TRBV18 to TRBJ2-2, with D possibly TRBD1 on 6 matching bases. V lost 3 bases and J 7 bases, leaving 9 bases between the germline ends. From germline, CDR1 is KGHSH and CDR2 LQKENI. The CDR3 is made up of 13 amino acids. The CDR3 is CASSPRTVGELFF. The CDR3 region has the DNA TGTGCCAGCTCACCTCGGACAGTCGGGGAGCTGTTTTTT.

This sequence joins TRBV5-6 and TRBJ2-1, with 7 nucleotides matching TRBD2. Trimming at V came to 4 bases and at J to 6 bases, leaving 4 bases not matched to a gene. This CDR3 is built from 13 residues. Germline loops: CDR1 SGHDT, CDR2 YYEEEE. The CDR3 nucleotides are TGTGCCAGCAGCCCGGGACTACGCAATGAGCAGTTCTTC. It yields the protein CASSPGLRNEQFF.

The CDR3 sequence is CSAIAENEQFF. CDR3 nucleotides: TGCAGTGCCATAGCGGAAAATGAGCAGTTCTTC. This chain joins TRBV20-1 and TRBJ2-1; D possibly corresponds to TRBD2 (6 bases). CDR3 length equals 11 residues. Germline CDR1 DFQATT, CDR2 SNEGSKA (reference sequence). V was trimmed by 6 bases and J by 7 bases, leaving 10 bases between them.

The genes are TRBV5-4 and TRBJ2-7; D might be TRBD1 (5 bases). Germline-derived CDR1 and CDR2 are SGHNT and YYREEE (reference sequence). The germline V and J ends were trimmed by 4 bases and 5 bases, with 22 bases remaining between them. The CDR3 has 16 residues. The CDR3 sequence: CASSPPHAAGPHEQYF. The CDR3 coding sequence is TGTGCCAGCAGCCCTCCCCACGCGGCAGGGCCCCACGAGCAGTACTTC.

The gene calls are TRBV9 and TRBJ2-5; TRBD2 aligns across 9 bases. The CDR3 loop spans 15 amino acids. Germline CDR1 is SGDLS and CDR2 is YYNGEE. The trim removed 3 bases at V and 1 base at J, leaving 4 bases unmatched. As DNA, the CDR3 is TGTGCCAGCAGCGGGCGGGGGGGCCCCCAAGAGACCCAGTACTTC. Its translation is CASSGRGGPQETQYF.

The chain couples TRBV7-6 to TRBJ2-7; 8 nucleotides line up with TRBD2. The ends lost 5 bases at V and 6 bases at J; junction bases unmatched: 9. CDR1 SGHVS and CDR2 FNYEAQ come from the germline V gene. The CDR3 is 14 residues long. CDR3 in amino acids: CASSPSSSGTEQYF. CDR3 bases: TGTGCCAGCAGCCCCTCGAGTAGCGGGACCGAGCAGTACTTC.

V and J are TRBV27 and TRBJ2-7, with 11 bases identical to TRBD2. The CDR3 totals 16 residues. Trimming removed 3 bases from V and 5 bases from J; junction bases left unmatched: 9. Germline CDR1 MNHEY, CDR2 SMNVEV (reference sequence). CDR3 coding DNA: TGTGCCAGCAGTTTCTTAACTAGCGGGAGAGGGGACGAGCAGTACTTC. This codes for CASSFLTSGRGDEQYF.

This chain uses TRBV11-2 with TRBJ1-5, with D hard to call. The V end was cut by 2 bases, the J end by 1 base, with 3 bases between. In germline, CDR1 is SGHAT, CDR2 FQNNGV. This CDR3 comprises 13 residues. The CDR3 sequence is CASSLSSNQPQHF. CDR3 bases: TGTGCCAGCAGCTTATCGAGCAATCAGCCCCAGCATTTT.

This sequence joins TRBV28 and TRBJ2-3; the D gene is possibly TRBD1 (5 bases). The CDR3 is 16 residues long. CDR1 MDHEN and CDR2 SYDVKM come from the germline V gene. Trimming took 4 bases from V and 3 from J, leaving 17 bases between them. This chain's CDR3 is CASSSRGRAVTDTQYF. CDR3 coding DNA: TGTGCCAGCAGTTCTCGCGGCAGGGCGGTGACAGATACGCAGTATTTT.